Below, 8 T cell receptor beta chains from the same sample are listed, as sequenced in a study of cytomegalovirus exposure and HLA in healthy donors. PCR was performed using 60 Vbeta and 13 Jbeta primers. TCRdb keeps only in-frame clones here, not all; method: immunoSEQ multiplex PCR. The sample has about 200,000 clones, roughly 83% seen once. The sequenced material came from PBMCs. The receptors shown here come from a male donor in good health and CMV-seropositive.

There are a few counts of this clone. This rearrangement joins TRBV5-4 to TRBJ1-2, with D maybe TRBD1 (6 bases). Per germline, CDR1 SGHNT and CDR2 YYREEE (reference sequence). Trimming removed 0 bases from V and 6 bases from J, with 9 bases in between. This CDR3 spans 13 amino acids. CDR3 sequence: CASSLDRANGYTF. The DNA of the CDR3 is TGTGCCAGCAGCTTGGACAGGGCGAATGGCTACACCTTC. The variable domain in full, completed from reference TRBV5-4 and TRBJ1-2, reads ETGVTQSPTHLIKTRGQQVTLRCSSQSGHNTVSWYQQALGQGPQFIFQYYREEENGRGNFPPRFSGLQFPNYSSELNVNALELDDSALYLCASSLDRANGYTFGSGTRLTVV.

This chain joins TRBV27 and TRBJ1-3; TRBD1 might be the D (5 bases). With 4 bases removed from V and 0 bases from J, the gap between germline ends came to 13 bases. This CDR3 is built from 16 residues. Germline V CDR1 and CDR2: MNHEY, SMNVEV (reference sequence). DNA for the CDR3: TGTGCCAGCAGTTCGGGGGAAAAACTCTCTGGAAACACCATATATTTT. Residues: CASSSGEKLSGNTIYF.

This sequence joins TRBV19 and TRBJ2-7; D is undetermined. The CDR3 spans 16 residues. Trimming pared 3 bases from V and 6 bases from J, leaving 21 bases between. Germline CDR1 reads LNHDA; CDR2 reads SQIVND (reference sequence). The CDR3 region is CASSISAQTNLGEQYF. The CDR3 coding sequence is TGTGCCAGTAGTATTTCGGCACAGACGAACCTTGGCGAGCAGTACTTC.

This chain connects TRBV5-1 to TRBJ1-5; the D gene is possibly TRBD1 (5 bases). Germline V gives CDR1 SGHRS, CDR2 YFSETQ. The CDR3 sequence is 15 residues long. V lost 1 base to trimming and J lost 5 bases, with 13 bases between them. CDR3 coding DNA: TGCGCCAGCAGCTTGAGCCCAGGGTTAGATCAGCCCCAGCATTTT. Translated: CASSLSPGLDQPQHF.

This sequence joins TRBV5-1 and TRBJ1-2; TRBD1 matches 8 bases. Per germline, CDR1 SGHRS and CDR2 YFSETQ. CDR3 length: 14 amino acids. J lost 3 bases, V lost 4 bases, and 5 bases had no gene match. CDR3 in amino acids: CASSAPTGDYGYTF. CDR3 nucleotide sequence: TGCGCCAGCAGCGCCCCGACAGGGGACTATGGCTACACCTTC.

The genes are TRBV7-3 and TRBJ2-7, with D maybe TRBD2 (6 bases). This CDR3 is built from 15 residues. Germline-derived CDR1 and CDR2 are SGHTA and FQGTGA. Trimming removed 5 bases from V and 3 bases from J, with 17 bases in between. DNA for the CDR3: TGTGCCAGCAGCCAAACCGGGACTGACTTCTACGAGCAGTACTTC. Its protein is CASSQTGTDFYEQYF.

The rearrangement joins TRBV28 to TRBJ1-1; possible D gene TRBD1, 6 bases. There are 14 residues in the CDR3. The V end was cut by 4 bases, the J end by 11 bases, with 20 bases between. From germline, CDR1 is MDHEN and CDR2 SYDVKM. This CDR3 reads CASSSTRQGPSAFF. In DNA form, the CDR3 reads TGTGCCAGCAGTTCTACTCGGCAGGGGCCCTCGGCTTTCTTT.

The CDR3 region is CASSQVEANYGYTF. The CDR3, as DNA: TGTGCCAGCAGCCAAGTGGAGGCTAACTATGGCTACACCTTC. V gene TRBV4-2 combines with J gene TRBJ1-2; D not certain. The CDR3 contains 14 residues. V was trimmed by 1 base and J by 0 bases, leaving 6 bases between them. Germline assignment: CDR1 LGHNA and CDR2 YNFKEQ.